This T cell receptor (beta chain) was identified during a study of shared clonotypes between healthy human individuals. The overall study: There were three CD4 naive, three CD4 memory, two CD8 naive and one CD8 memory plates per donor.

Germline loops: CDR1 SEHNR, CDR2 FQNEAQ (reference sequence). This CDR3 has 15 residues. Trimming took 5 bases from V and 2 from J; bases not matched to a gene: 3. Running of the assay took place at deep level. For each subset, genomic DNA was distributed in equal portions over several immunoSEQ plates. Repertoires were generated with immunoSEQ multiplex PCR, while TCRdb's copy carries only in-frame clones and drops some. The data contain roughly 1,500,000 clones, approximately 98.5% of them seen just once; the ten biggest clones take up about 0.4%. The sample was naive CD4+ T cells sorted from blood. Indicated subset: CD45RA+ positively selected. The chain links TRBV7-9 to TRBJ2-1, with 10 nucleotides matching TRBD1. This clonotype was sampled from a man younger than 45 in good health. CDR3 protein: CASSQTGGPYNEQFF. CDR3 nucleotide sequence: TGTGCCAGCAGCCAGACAGGGGGCCCCTACAATGAGCAGTTCTTC.